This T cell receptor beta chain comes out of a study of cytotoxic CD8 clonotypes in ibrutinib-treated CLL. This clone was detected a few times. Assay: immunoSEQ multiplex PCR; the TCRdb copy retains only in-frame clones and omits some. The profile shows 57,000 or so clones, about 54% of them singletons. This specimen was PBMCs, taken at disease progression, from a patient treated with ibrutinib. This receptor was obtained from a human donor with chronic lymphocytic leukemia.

The DNA of the CDR3 is TGCGCCAGCAGCTTGGGCTTTCTCTCCGGGTTCTCCTACGAGCAGTACTTC. Translated: CASSLGFLSGFSYEQYF. The J gene is TRBJ2-7, the V gene TRBV5-1, with unresolved D. The length of the CDR3 is 17 residues. Deletions cut 0 bases from V and 0 bases from J, with 16 bases between. CDR1 is SGHRS, CDR2 YFSETQ, per germline.